The 15 T cell receptor beta chains below were found in one sample sequenced in a study of cytomegalovirus exposure and HLA in healthy donors. The PCR contained 60 Vbeta and 13 Jbeta primers. Clones were read by immunoSEQ multiplex PCR, and TCRdb kept only the in-frame ones, dropping some. There are 150,000 to 200,000 clones in the sample; 70% to 80% occur only once, and about 2.7% lies in the top ten. The sequencing sample was made of PBMCs. The source is a male donor in good health and CMV-seronegative.

The genes are TRBV7-8 and TRBJ2-3; D is undetermined. Germline CDR1 is SGHVS and CDR2 is FQNEAQ. The CDR3 is 17 residues long. The V end was cut by 5 bases, the J end by 0 bases, with 18 bases between. For the CDR3, the DNA is TGTGCCAGCAGCCCCCAGACTGTGTCACCTAGCACAGATACGCAGTATTTT. It encodes CASSPQTVSPSTDTQYF.

V and J are TRBV18 and TRBJ2-7; 8 positions match TRBD2. This CDR3 has 14 residues. Germline lookup yields CDR1 KGHSH and CDR2 LQKENI. J lost 5 bases, V lost 1 base, and 4 bases had no gene match. The CDR3 loop is CASSPLAGTHEQYF. CDR3 nucleotide sequence: TGTGCCAGCTCACCACTAGCGGGAACCCACGAGCAGTACTTC. Drawing the rest from reference TRBV18 and TRBJ2-7, the complete variable domain is NAGVMQNPRHLVRRRGQEARLRCSPMKGHSHVYWYRQLPEEGLKFMVYLQKENIIDESGMPKERFSAEFPKEGPSILRIQQVVRGDSAAYFCASSPLAGTHEQYFGPGTRLTVT.

This clone was detected only a few times. At one end, the junction sequence differs from germline, possibly due to a read error. The rearrangement uses TRBV30 and TRBJ2-7; 10 bases are a match to TRBD2. Germline values: CDR1 GTSNPN, CDR2 SVGIG (reference sequence). The CDR3 covers 14 residues. The CDR3 DNA reads TGTGCCTGGGGTGTGGCTAGCGGGAGCTACGAGCAGTACTTC. It translates to CAWGVASGSYEQYF. The full variable domain, with the rest looked up from reference TRBV30 and TRBJ2-7, is SQTIHQWPATLVQPVGSPLSLECTVEGTSNPNLYWYRQAAGRGLQLLFYSVGIGQISSEVPQNLSASRPQDRQFILSSKKLLLSDSGFYLCAWGVASGSYEQYFGPGTRLTVT.

The DNA of the CDR3 is TGTGCCAGCAGTCAACAGGGGGCGGCCGATGAGCAGTTCTTC. Protein sequence: CASSQQGAADEQFF. The chain employs TRBV6-5 and TRBJ2-1; 9 nucleotides agree with TRBD1. Germline values: CDR1 MNHEY, CDR2 SVGAGI. J gave up 8 bases and V 5 bases, and 7 bases lay outside the gene matches. The CDR3 is made up of 14 amino acids.

V usage is TRBV28 and J usage is TRBJ1-2; no reliable D call. The ends were cut back, 2 bases at V and 4 bases at J, with 8 bases in the middle. CDR3 length: 13 amino acids. Per germline, CDR1 MDHEN and CDR2 SYDVKM. CDR3 bases: TGTGCCAGCAGTTTAGTAGGAGCCTATGGCTACACCTTC. It codes for CASSLVGAYGYTF.

The chain combines TRBV6-5 with TRBJ1-5, with D tentatively TRBD1 (6 bases). Germline lookup yields CDR1 MNHEY and CDR2 SVGAGI. The CDR3 runs to 15 residues. V was clipped by 6 bases and J by 3 bases, with 15 bases between them. The CDR3 nucleotides are TGTGCCAGCAGCCGAACCCACAGGGACAATCAGCCCCAGCATTTT. It is translated as CASSRTHRDNQPQHF.

The count of this clone is one. This sequence joins TRBV30 and TRBJ2-1, with 9 positions matching TRBD2. V dropped 4 bases and J dropped 4; count of bases not matched to a gene: 8. CDR3 length: 15 amino acids. Germline assignment: CDR1 GTSNPN and CDR2 SVGIG (reference sequence). The CDR3 sequence: CAWTAGLALYNEQFF. The CDR3 DNA is TGTGCCTGGACCGCCGGACTAGCGCTGTACAATGAGCAGTTCTTC.

The J gene is TRBJ1-2, the V gene TRBV5-4; D is unresolved. Germline V gives CDR1 SGHNT, CDR2 YYREEE (reference sequence). Trimming took 0 bases from V and 4 from J, leaving 10 bases between them. The CDR3 contains 14 residues. CDR3 region: CASSLAKAIYGYTF. The CDR3 DNA sequence: TGTGCCAGCAGCTTGGCCAAAGCGATCTATGGCTACACCTTC.

This chain connects TRBV4-3 to TRBJ2-4; D possibly corresponds to TRBD2 (5 bases). Germline V gene lookup returns CDR1 LGHNA and CDR2 YSLEER. The CDR3 length is 14 residues. V was shortened by 4 bases and J by 8 bases, with 15 bases between the two germline ends. This CDR3 is CASSPQPEEDIQYF. The DNA of the CDR3 is TGCGCCAGCAGCCCGCAACCCGAGGAGGACATTCAGTACTTC.

J is TRBJ1-1 and V is TRBV11-3; TRBD1 agrees at 10 bases. This CDR3 comprises 16 residues. V dropped 5 bases and J dropped 2; count of bases not matched to a gene: 8. Germline CDR1 reads SGHNT; CDR2 reads YENEEA. CDR3 sequence reads: CASSHGTGAGNTEAFF. The DNA of the CDR3 is TGTGCCAGCAGCCACGGGACAGGGGCCGGCAACACTGAAGCTTTCTTT.

The chain links TRBV5-4 to TRBJ2-7; maybe TRBD2 (5 bases). Deletions cut 4 bases from V and 3 bases from J, with 11 bases between. CDR3 length: 13 residues. Germline V gene sequence: CDR1 SGHNT, CDR2 YYREEE (reference sequence). The DNA for the CDR3 is TGTGCCAGCAGCCAGGACGGGAACTACGAGCAGTACTTC. Translation: CASSQDGNYEQYF. The whole variable domain, remainder taken from reference TRBV5-4 and TRBJ2-7, is ETGVTQSPTHLIKTRGQQVTLRCSSQSGHNTVSWYQQALGQGPQFIFQYYREEENGRGNFPPRFSGLQFPNYSSELNVNALELDDSALYLCASSQDGNYEQYFGPGTRLTVT.

The genes are TRBV19 and TRBJ1-3; 7 nucleotides line up with TRBD1. There are 15 residues in the CDR3. The V gene's germline CDR1 is LNHDA and CDR2 SQIVND (reference sequence). The V gene end was trimmed by 11 bases and the J gene end by 1 base; junction bases not matched to a gene: 11. This CDR3 is CALETGSRSGNTIYF. The CDR3 coding sequence is TGTGCCTTAGAGACAGGGTCGCGGTCTGGAAACACCATATATTTT.

V is TRBV30 and J is TRBJ2-5, with D uncertain. Germline V gene lookup returns CDR1 GTSNPN and CDR2 SVGIG (reference sequence). Trimming took 0 bases from V and 0 from J, leaving 11 bases between them. This CDR3 has 15 amino acids. The CDR3 here is CAWSVLAADQETQYF. The CDR3 DNA follows: TGTGCCTGGAGTGTACTCGCGGCAGACCAAGAGACCCAGTACTTC.

The CDR3 DNA sequence: TGTGCCAGCAGTGAAAACAGGGTCTATGGCTACACCTTC. Encoded protein: CASSENRVYGYTF. The gene calls are TRBV6-1 and TRBJ1-2; D may be TRBD1 (6 bases). Germline-derived CDR1 and CDR2 are MNHNS and SASEGT. The CDR3 contains 13 residues. Trimming pared 2 bases from V and 4 bases from J, leaving 8 bases between.

The gene calls are TRBV7-6 and TRBJ1-5; maybe TRBD1 (6 bases). Germline CDR1 SGHVS, CDR2 FNYEAQ. Trimming cost V 1 base and J 6 bases, with 13 bases left between them. The CDR3 totals 15 residues. Here the CDR3 DNA reads TGTGCCAGCAGCTTAGGGCAGGGGCCCGGTCAGCCCCAGCATTTT. Protein product: CASSLGQGPGQPQHF.